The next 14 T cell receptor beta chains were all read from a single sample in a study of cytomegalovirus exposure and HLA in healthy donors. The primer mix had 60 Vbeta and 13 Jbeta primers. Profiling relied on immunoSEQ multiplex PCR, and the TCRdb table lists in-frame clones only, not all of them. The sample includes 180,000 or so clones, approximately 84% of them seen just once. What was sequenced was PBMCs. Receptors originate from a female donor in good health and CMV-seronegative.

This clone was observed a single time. CDR3 sequence reads: CASSSLGTDSYNEQFF. The CDR3 bases are TGTGCCAGCAGTTCCCTCGGTACAGACTCCTACAATGAGCAGTTCTTC. The chain couples TRBV28 to TRBJ2-1, with D uncertain. The CDR3 loop spans 16 amino acids. V lost 4 bases to trimming and J lost 0 bases, with 13 bases between them. Germline V CDR1 and CDR2: MDHEN, SYDVKM.

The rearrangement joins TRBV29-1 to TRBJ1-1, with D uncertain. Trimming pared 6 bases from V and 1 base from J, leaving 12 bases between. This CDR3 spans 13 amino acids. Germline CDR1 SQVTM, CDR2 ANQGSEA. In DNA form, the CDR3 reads TGCAGCGTCGGACTGGCAGCGAACACTGAAGCTTTCTTT. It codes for CSVGLAANTEAFF.

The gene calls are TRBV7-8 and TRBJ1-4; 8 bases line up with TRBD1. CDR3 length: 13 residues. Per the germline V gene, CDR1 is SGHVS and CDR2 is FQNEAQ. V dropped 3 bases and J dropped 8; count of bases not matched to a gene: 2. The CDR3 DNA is TGTGCCAGCAGCTTGACAGGGGACGAAAAACTGTTTTTT. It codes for CASSLTGDEKLFF.

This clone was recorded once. CDR3 in DNA: TGTGCCAGCAGTGAGAGTAAGGAAAAACTGTTTTTT. Translating gives CASSESKEKLFF. The gene calls are TRBV2 and TRBJ1-4; unclear D gene. Between the trimmed V and J ends, which lost 3 bases and 8 bases, there was a span of 7 bases. Germline V gives CDR1 SNHLY, CDR2 FYNNEI. The CDR3 has 12 amino acids.

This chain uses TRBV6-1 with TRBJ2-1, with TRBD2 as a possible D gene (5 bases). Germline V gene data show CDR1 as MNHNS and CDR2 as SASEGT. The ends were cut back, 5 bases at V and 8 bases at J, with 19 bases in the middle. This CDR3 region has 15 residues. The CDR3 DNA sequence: TGTGCCAGCAGTACCGACTATAAAGGGTGGGATGAGCAGTTCTTC. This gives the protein CASSTDYKGWDEQFF.

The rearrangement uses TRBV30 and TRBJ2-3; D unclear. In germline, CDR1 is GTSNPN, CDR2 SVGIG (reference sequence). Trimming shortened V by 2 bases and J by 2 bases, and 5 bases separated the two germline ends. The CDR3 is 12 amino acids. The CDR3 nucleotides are TGTGCCTGGAGTCCCTCCACAGATACGCAGTATTTT. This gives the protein CAWSPSTDTQYF.

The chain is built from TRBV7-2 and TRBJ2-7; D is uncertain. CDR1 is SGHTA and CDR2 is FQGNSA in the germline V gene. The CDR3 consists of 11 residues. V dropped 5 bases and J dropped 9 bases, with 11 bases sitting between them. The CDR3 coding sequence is TGTGCCAGCAGCCCCCCCCCTGTGCAGTACTTC. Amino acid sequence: CASSPPPVQYF.

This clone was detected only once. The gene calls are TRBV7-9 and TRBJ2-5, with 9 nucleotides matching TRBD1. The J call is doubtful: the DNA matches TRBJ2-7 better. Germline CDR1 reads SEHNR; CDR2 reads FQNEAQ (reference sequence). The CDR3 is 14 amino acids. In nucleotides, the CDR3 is TGTGCCAGCAGCTTTGGACAGGGGTCCTACGAGCAGTACTTC. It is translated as CASSFGQGSYEQYF.

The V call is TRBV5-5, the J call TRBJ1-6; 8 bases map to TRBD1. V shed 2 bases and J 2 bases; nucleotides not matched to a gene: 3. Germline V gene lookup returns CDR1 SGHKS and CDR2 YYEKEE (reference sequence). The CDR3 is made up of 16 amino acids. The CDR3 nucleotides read TGTGCCAGCAGCTTCTACAGGGGGACCTATAATTCACCCCTCCACTTT. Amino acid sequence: CASSFYRGTYNSPLHF.

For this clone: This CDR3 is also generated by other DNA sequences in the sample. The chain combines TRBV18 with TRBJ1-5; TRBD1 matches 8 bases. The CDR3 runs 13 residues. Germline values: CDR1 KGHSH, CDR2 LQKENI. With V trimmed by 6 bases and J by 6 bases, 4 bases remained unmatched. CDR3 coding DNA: TGTGCCAGCTCCCCGGACAGGGCTCAGCCCCAGCATTTT. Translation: CASSPDRAQPQHF.

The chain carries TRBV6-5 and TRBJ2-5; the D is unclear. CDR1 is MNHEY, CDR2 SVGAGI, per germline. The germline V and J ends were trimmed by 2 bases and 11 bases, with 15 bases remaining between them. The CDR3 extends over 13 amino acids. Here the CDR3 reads CASSYDRLGEQYF. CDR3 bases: TGTGCCAGCAGTTACGACCGGCTCGGAGAGCAGTACTTC.

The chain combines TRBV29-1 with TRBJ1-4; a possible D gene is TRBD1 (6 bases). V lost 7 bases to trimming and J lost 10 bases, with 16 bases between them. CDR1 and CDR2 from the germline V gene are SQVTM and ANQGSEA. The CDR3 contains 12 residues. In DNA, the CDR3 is TGCAGCGCTCAAGGCGGGGGCGGAAAACTGTTTTTT. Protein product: CSAQGGGGKLFF.

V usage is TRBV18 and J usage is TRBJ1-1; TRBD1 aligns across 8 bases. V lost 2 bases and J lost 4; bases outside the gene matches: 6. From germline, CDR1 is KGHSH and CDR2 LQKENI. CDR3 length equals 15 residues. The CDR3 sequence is CASSPNPGTGTEAFF. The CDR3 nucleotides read TGTGCCAGCTCACCAAACCCCGGGACAGGCACTGAAGCTTTCTTT.

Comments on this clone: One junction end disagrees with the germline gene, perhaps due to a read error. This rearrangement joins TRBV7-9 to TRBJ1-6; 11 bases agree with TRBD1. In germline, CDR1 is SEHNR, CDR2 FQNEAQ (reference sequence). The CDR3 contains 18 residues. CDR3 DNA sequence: TGTTCCAGCAGCCCGCAGAGGACAGGGGGCTTCTATAATTCACCCCTCCACTTT. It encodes CSSSPQRTGGFYNSPLHF.